These T cell receptor beta chains were read from a single sample in a study of blood T cell repertoires in COVID-19. Libraries were prepared by immunoSEQ multiplex PCR; TCRdb keeps only in-frame clonotypes and omits some of them. This table has under 200,000 clones, more than 60% appearing once. Sequenced sample: peripheral blood. These receptors were obtained from a man aged 55-75 years with acute or convalescent COVID-19. CDR3s include the opening cysteine and the closing phenylalanine or tryptophan. D genes are given only for firm matches. For some rows the clone size is stated as once, few or many, or as a class when expanded; others skip it.

V: TRBV15
J: TRBJ1-2
D: TRBD1
size: .
DNA: TGTGCCAGCAATCCGGACAGGGGGCCTAACTATGGCTACACCTTC
CDR3: CASNPDRGPNYGYTF

V: TRBV9
J: TRBJ1-2
D: TRBD1
size: .
DNA: TGTGCCAGCAGCCCTACAGGGGGAAACTATGGCTACACCTTC
CDR3: CASSPTGGNYGYTF

V: TRBV12-3/TRBV12-4
J: TRBJ2-1
D: .
size: .
DNA: TGTGCCAGCAGTTTTAGTGACAGCAATACCCAGTTCTTC
CDR3: CASSFSDSNTQFF

V: TRBV3-1/TRBV3-2
J: TRBJ2-5
D: .
size: .
DNA: TGTGCCAGCAGCCCGACTAGTATGGTAGAGACCCAGTACTTC
CDR3: CASSPTSMVETQYF

V: TRBV6-6
J: TRBJ2-7
D: TRBD2
size: few
DNA: TGTGCCAGCATTCGGGGGGGGACTCCAATCAAAACCTACGAGCAGTACTTC
CDR3: CASIRGGTPIKTYEQYF

V: TRBV5-5
J: TRBJ2-7
D: TRBD1
size: few
DNA: TGTGCCAGCAGCCCCCCCGGGACAGGGCTTATTCAGTACTTC
CDR3: CASSPPGTGLIQYF

V: TRBV9
J: TRBJ1-1
D: TRBD1
size: .
DNA: TGTGCCAGCAGCGATAACAAGGACAGGTCAAACACTGAAGCTTTCTTT
CDR3: CASSDNKDRSNTEAFF

V: TRBV5-1
J: TRBJ1-5
D: TRBD1
size: .
DNA: TGCGCCAGCAGCCCGACAGGGGGCTACCAGCCCCAGCATTTT
CDR3: CASSPTGGYQPQHF

V: TRBV7-3
J: TRBJ2-1
D: TRBD2
size: .
DNA: TGTGCCAGCAGCCCAACGACTAGCTCCTCTGAGCAGTTCTTC
CDR3: CASSPTTSSSEQFF

V: TRBV5-8
J: TRBJ2-5
D: TRBD1
size: .
DNA: TGTGCCAGCACCTTGACCGGGACAGCGGCGTCACAGGAGACCCAGTACTTC
CDR3: CASTLTGTAASQETQYF

V: TRBV14
J: TRBJ2-7
D: TRBD2
size: few
DNA: TGTGCCAGCAGCCAGGGTAGCGGGGGAATCGAGCAGTACTTC
CDR3: CASSQGSGGIEQYF

V: TRBV7-2
J: TRBJ1-4
D: .
size: .
DNA: TGTGCCAGCAGCTTAGCGGGGGCGCGAGGTGAAAAACTGTTTTTT
CDR3: CASSLAGARGEKLFF

V: TRBV5-1
J: TRBJ2-4
D: .
size: .
DNA: TGCGCCAGCAGCTTTGACACCTTAGCCAAAAACATTCAGTACTTC
CDR3: CASSFDTLAKNIQYF

V: TRBV27
J: TRBJ2-7
D: .
size: .
DNA: TGTGCCAGCAGGGCCCCAGGGGTAGGGACCTACGAGCAGTACTTC
CDR3: CASRAPGVGTYEQYF

V: TRBV5-6
J: TRBJ1-2
D: TRBD1
size: .
DNA: TGTGCCAGCAGCTCATTGGGACAGGACTATGGCTACACCTTC
CDR3: CASSSLGQDYGYTF